The 7 T cell receptor beta chains listed next were all sequenced from one sample in a study of OX40 agonist ivuxolimab in advanced cancers. Library generation was performed with the immunoSEQ multiplex PCR assay. TCRdb stores this immuneACCESS table with in-frame sequences only. Part of the clones is absent; in the studies checked, under half of the shortfall reflects unresolved V genes, and no reason is known for the rest. Present in this sample are around 80,000 clones, around 90% of which were seen just once. The ten largest make up roughly 2.4% of the sample. Sequenced here: CD4+ or CD8+ T cells sorted from blood, sampled in a trial of the OX40 agonist ivuxolimab. All receptors come from an adult with an advanced solid tumor such as melanoma, head and neck, liver or kidney cancer.

This clone was observed a handful of times. This sequence joins TRBV9 and TRBJ1-1, with TRBD1 matching 8 bases. CDR1 and CDR2 (germline): SGDLS, YYNGEE. Trimming took 2 bases from V and 7 from J; bases not matched to a gene: 7. CDR3 size: 14 residues. This chain's CDR3 is CASSVGDRPDEAFF. In nucleotides, the CDR3 is TGTGCCAGCAGCGTGGGGGACAGGCCTGATGAAGCTTTCTTT.

The genes are TRBV28 and TRBJ1-6; D is ambiguous. Germline values: CDR1 MDHEN, CDR2 SYDVKM. The CDR3 loop spans 17 amino acids. V dropped 3 bases and J dropped 10 bases, with 22 bases sitting between them. CDR3 in amino acids: CASSFPTRWQFYSPLHF. The CDR3, as DNA: TGTGCCAGCAGTTTCCCCACCAGGTGGCAGTTTTACTCACCCCTCCACTTT.

The chain carries TRBV9 and TRBJ2-5, with D perhaps being TRBD1 or TRBD2 (6 bases each). With 0 bases removed from V and 5 bases from J, the gap between germline ends came to 14 bases. The CDR3 loop spans 15 amino acids. Germline V CDR1 and CDR2: SGDLS, YYNGEE. CDR3 bases: TGTGCCAGCAGCGTAGGGTTGGGGGCGGGGGAGACCCAGTACTTC. This translates into CASSVGLGAGETQYF.

This clone was found once. V usage is TRBV6-5 and J usage is TRBJ2-7, with D possibly matching TRBD1 (6 bases). Trimming removed 2 bases from V and 6 bases from J, with 11 bases in between. The CDR3 contains 13 residues. CDR1 and CDR2 from the germline V gene are MNHEY and SVGAGI. The CDR3 region is CASSYGTGFEQYV. The CDR3 nucleotides are TGTGCCAGCAGTTACGGTACAGGGTTCGAGCAGTACGTC.

This chain uses TRBV7-9 with TRBJ2-1; D gene ambiguous. CDR1 is SEHNR and CDR2 is FQNEAQ in the germline V gene (reference sequence). V was trimmed by 1 base and J by 4 bases, leaving 11 bases between them. This CDR3 contains 15 residues. For the CDR3, the DNA is TGTGCCAGCAGCTTAGTTGTTGGCGTATACAATGAGCAGTTCTTC. Protein product: CASSLVVGVYNEQFF.

The gene calls are TRBV10-3 and TRBJ1-2; D gene ambiguous. CDR1 and CDR2 from the germline V gene are ENHRY and SYGVKD. Trimming cost V 2 bases and J 4 bases, with 8 bases left between them. The CDR3 totals 13 residues. In DNA, the CDR3 is TGTGCCATCAGTGAGAGGGTTGGCTATGGCTACACCTTC. Encoded protein: CAISERVGYGYTF.

V is TRBV7-8 and J is TRBJ1-1, with D perhaps TRBD1 (5 bases). V was shortened by 5 bases and J by 0 bases, with 13 bases between the two germline ends. CDR3 length: 15 residues. Germline lookup yields CDR1 SGHVS and CDR2 FQNEAQ. The CDR3 region has the DNA TGTGCCAGCAGCCCCCCTCGGGGGATGAACACTGAAGCTTTCTTT. Translated: CASSPPRGMNTEAFF. Combining the CDR3 with reference TRBV7-8 and TRBJ1-1 gives the whole variable domain GAGVSQSPRYKVAKRGQDVALRCDPISGHVSLFWYQQALGQGPEFLTYFQNEAQLDKSGLPSDRFFAERPEGSVSTLKIQRTQQEDSAVYLCASSPPRGMNTEAFFGQGTRLTVV.